This TCR beta chain was observed in a study of metastatic and nonmetastatic thyroid tumors. Study summary: Where malignant and benign thyroid patients were concerned, repertoires were compared across blood and tumor or nodule tissue. Study results and limitations: Reports indicated that malignant thyroid tumors showed significantly higher TCR beta diversity than benign nodules did, in blood and tumor.

As handled by the study authors: What underpinned the distant-metastasis classifier for papillary thyroid cancer was the set of CDR3 differences across clinicopathological groups. TCRdb re-processed the PCR reads through MiXCR. The V and J calls follow TCRdb's processing rather than the paper's. The table has around 10,000 clones, roughly 30% seen once. As concerns this clone: The antigen remains unidentified.

Thyroid surgery took place with no prior treatment in any patient. V gave up 1 base and J gave up 1 base, with 10 bases separating them. The CDR3 consists of 16 residues. Per germline, CDR1 KGHSH and CDR2 LQKENI. The TCR sequence derives from a female donor with papillary thyroid cancer or a benign thyroid nodule (not recorded which). Some clones in this sample may be carry-over from other donors' samples. The V and J genes are TRBV18 and TRBJ2-2; possible D gene TRBD2, 5 bases. The sample was tumor tissue. As DNA, the CDR3 is TGTGCCAGCTCACCACTCGCGGGTTTGAACACCGGGGAGCTGTTTTTT. It encodes CASSPLAGLNTGELFF.